The 10 T cell receptor beta chains listed next were all sequenced from one sample in a study of Ad26.COV2.S vaccination and SARS-CoV-2 variants. The treatment is: about 20 received Ad26.COV2.S at low or high dose, single or two shots; about 5 received placebo; per-sample allocation not given. Sampling happened 63 days after the first vaccine or placebo injection. TCRdb keeps only in-frame clones here, not all; method: immunoSEQ multiplex PCR. The sample holds 360,000 or so clones, around 86% seen once. Sequencing used peripheral blood, obtained in a trial of Ad26.COV2.S vaccine versus placebo. Receptor source: a person between 18 and 65 years old who received the Ad26.COV2.S COVID-19 vaccine or a placebo.

The chain couples TRBV21-1 to TRBJ1-2. TRBV21-1 is a pseudogene. The CDR3 contains 12 residues. The CDR3 loop reads CASRVRYYGYTF. CDR3 DNA sequence: TGTGCCAGCAGAGTACGATACTATGGCTACACCTTC.

Only one count was recorded for this clone. This chain joins TRBV19 and TRBJ2-7; D gene ambiguous. CDR3 length: 15 amino acids. Trimming removed 4 bases from V and 3 bases from J, with 16 bases in between. The germline V gene encodes CDR1 LNHDA and CDR2 SQIVND (reference sequence). CDR3 loop: CASSTQSGPFYEQYF. The CDR3 DNA follows: TGTGCCAGTAGTACCCAGTCAGGACCCTTCTACGAGCAGTACTTC. Based on the CDR3 plus reference TRBV19 and TRBJ2-7, the full variable domain is DGGITQSPKYLFRKEGQNVTLSCEQNLNHDAMYWYRQDPGQGLRLIYYSQIVNDFQKGDIAEGYSVSREKKESFPLTVTSAQKNPTAFYLCASSTQSGPFYEQYFGPGTRLTVT.

As DNA, the CDR3 is TGTGCCAGCAGCCTAAGACAGGGGGCCTACGAGCAGTACTTC. Translating gives CASSLRQGAYEQYF. The chain links TRBV5-4 to TRBJ2-7; 9 bases map to TRBD1. This CDR3 comprises 14 residues. The germline V gene encodes CDR1 SGHNT and CDR2 YYREEE (reference sequence). V shed 4 bases, J shed 2 bases, and the junction held 4 bases outside the gene matches.

This chain connects TRBV27 to TRBJ1-2; 11 positions match TRBD1. Trimming cost V 10 bases and J 4 bases; bases outside gene matches: 5. Germline loops: CDR1 MNHEY, CDR2 SMNVEV (reference sequence). The length of the CDR3 is 13 residues. CDR3 sequence: CATGTGGIYGYTF. The DNA of the CDR3 is TGTGCCACCGGGACAGGGGGGATCTATGGCTACACCTTC.

This chain joins TRBV11-2 and TRBJ1-1; a weak D match, TRBD1 (6 bases). CDR1 and CDR2 from the germline V gene are SGHAT and FQNNGV. The CDR3 loop spans 15 amino acids. Trimming took 5 bases from V and 5 from J, leaving 18 bases between them. The CDR3 coding sequence is TGTGCCAGCAGCCCTAACAGGGATAGGATGACTGAAGCTTTCTTT. Protein: CASSPNRDRMTEAFF.

V usage is TRBV4-3 and J usage is TRBJ2-1, with D unresolved. V lost 0 bases and J lost 0, with 9 bases in between. CDR1 and CDR2 (germline): LGHNA, YSLEER. The CDR3 loop spans 16 amino acids. The CDR3 loop reads CASSQEPASSYNEQFF. DNA of the CDR3: TGCGCCAGCAGCCAAGAGCCAGCGAGCTCCTACAATGAGCAGTTCTTC.

The rearrangement uses TRBV19 and TRBJ1-4, with 8 bases identical to TRBD1. The CDR3 has 15 amino acids. Germline-derived CDR1 and CDR2 are LNHDA and SQIVND (reference sequence). V shed 5 bases and J 6 bases; nucleotides not matched to a gene: 8. In DNA form, the CDR3 reads TGTGCCAGTAGTCAGGGGGCCCGCGGATATGAAAAACTGTTTTTT. Encoded protein: CASSQGARGYEKLFF.

The chain combines TRBV4-2 with TRBJ1-1; the match to TRBD1 covers 8 bases. The junction had 8 bases not matched to a gene; V was cut back by 2 bases and J by 3 bases. CDR3 length: 16 residues. The germline CDR1 and CDR2 sequences are LGHNA and YNFKEQ. The CDR3 nucleotides read TGTGCCAGCAGCCAAAATGTTCAGGGGGCCTACACTGAAGCTTTCTTT. Translated, it gives CASSQNVQGAYTEAFF.

The V gene is TRBV19, the J gene TRBJ2-1; D gene uncertain. The length of the CDR3 is 15 residues. Trimming shortened V by 1 base and J by 0 bases, and 7 bases separated the two germline ends. The germline CDR1 and CDR2 sequences are LNHDA and SQIVND (reference sequence). CDR3 amino acids: CASSIAVRSYNEQFF. CDR3 sequence (DNA): TGTGCCAGTAGTATAGCAGTCCGCTCCTACAATGAGCAGTTCTTC.

J is TRBJ1-1 and V is TRBV5-1; no clear D gene. V was trimmed by 3 bases and J by 7 bases, leaving 13 bases between them. The CDR3 is 13 residues long. Per the germline V gene, CDR1 is SGHRS and CDR2 is YFSETQ. The CDR3, as DNA: TGCGCCAGCAGCTCGGACCTGGGTGGTGAAGCTTTCTTT. Translation gives CASSSDLGGEAFF.